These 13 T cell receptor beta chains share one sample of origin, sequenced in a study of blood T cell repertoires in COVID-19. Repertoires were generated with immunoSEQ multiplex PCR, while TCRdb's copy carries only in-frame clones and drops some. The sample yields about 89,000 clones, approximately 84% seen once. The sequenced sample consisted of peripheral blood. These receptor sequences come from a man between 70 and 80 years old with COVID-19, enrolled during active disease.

CDR3 sequence reads: CASSERWGQGLEAFF. In DNA form, the CDR3 reads TGCGCCAGCAGTGAGAGATGGGGACAGGGACTTGAAGCTTTCTTT. V and J are TRBV10-2 and TRBJ1-1; 9 bases match TRBD1. CDR3 size: 15 residues. With V trimmed by 2 bases and J by 7 bases, 8 bases remained unmatched. CDR1 and CDR2 from the germline V gene are WSHSY and SAAADI.

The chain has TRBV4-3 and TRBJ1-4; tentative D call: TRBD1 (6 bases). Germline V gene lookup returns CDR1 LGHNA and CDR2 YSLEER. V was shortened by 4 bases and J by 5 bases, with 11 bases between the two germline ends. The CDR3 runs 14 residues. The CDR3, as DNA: TGCGCCAGCAGCCCGGGACACAAGAATGAAAAACTGTTTTTT. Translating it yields CASSPGHKNEKLFF.

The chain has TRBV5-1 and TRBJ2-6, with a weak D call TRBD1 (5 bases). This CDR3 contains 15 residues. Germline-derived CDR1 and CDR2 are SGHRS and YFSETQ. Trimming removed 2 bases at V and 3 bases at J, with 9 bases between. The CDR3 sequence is CASSFSGYGANVLTF. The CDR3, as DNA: TGCGCCAGCAGCTTCTCAGGGTATGGGGCCAACGTCCTGACTTTC.

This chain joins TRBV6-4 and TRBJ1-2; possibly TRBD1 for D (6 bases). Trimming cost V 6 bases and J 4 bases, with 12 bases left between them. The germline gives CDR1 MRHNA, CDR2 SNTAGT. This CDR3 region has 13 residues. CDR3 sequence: CASSRDKRYGYTF. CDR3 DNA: TGTGCCAGCAGCAGGGACAAGCGCTATGGCTACACCTTC.

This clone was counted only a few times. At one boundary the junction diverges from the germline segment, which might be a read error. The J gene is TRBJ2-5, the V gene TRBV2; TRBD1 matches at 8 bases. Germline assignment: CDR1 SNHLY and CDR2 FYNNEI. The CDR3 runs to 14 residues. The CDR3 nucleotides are TGTGCCAGCAGGGAAGGGACAGGTCAAGAGACCCAGTACTTC. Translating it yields CASREGTGQETQYF.

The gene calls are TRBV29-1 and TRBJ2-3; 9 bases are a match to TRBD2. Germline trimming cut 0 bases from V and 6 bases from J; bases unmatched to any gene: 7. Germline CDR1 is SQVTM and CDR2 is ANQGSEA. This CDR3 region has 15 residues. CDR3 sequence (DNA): TGCAGCGTTGAAGACACCGGGACTAGCTGGGATACGCAGTATTTT. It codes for CSVEDTGTSWDTQYF.

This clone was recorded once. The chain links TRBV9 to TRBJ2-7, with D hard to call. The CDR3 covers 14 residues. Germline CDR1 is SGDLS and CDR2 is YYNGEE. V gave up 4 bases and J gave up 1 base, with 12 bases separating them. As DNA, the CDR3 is TGTGCCAGCAGCCAGGATGGGTATTCCTACGAGCAGTACTTC. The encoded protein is CASSQDGYSYEQYF.

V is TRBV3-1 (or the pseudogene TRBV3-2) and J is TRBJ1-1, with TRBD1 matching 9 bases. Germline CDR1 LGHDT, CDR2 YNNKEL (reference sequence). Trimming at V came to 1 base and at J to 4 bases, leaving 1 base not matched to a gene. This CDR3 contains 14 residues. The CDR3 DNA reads TGTGCCAGCAGCCAAGGACAGGGGGGCACTGAAGCTTTCTTT. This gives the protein CASSQGQGGTEAFF.

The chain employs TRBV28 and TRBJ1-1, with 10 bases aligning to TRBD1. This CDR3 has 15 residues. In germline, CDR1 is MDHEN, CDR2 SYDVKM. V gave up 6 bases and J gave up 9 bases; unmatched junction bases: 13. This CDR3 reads CASSTPPGQGQQAFF. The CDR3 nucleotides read TGTGCCAGCAGCACACCACCGGGACAGGGGCAGCAAGCTTTCTTT.

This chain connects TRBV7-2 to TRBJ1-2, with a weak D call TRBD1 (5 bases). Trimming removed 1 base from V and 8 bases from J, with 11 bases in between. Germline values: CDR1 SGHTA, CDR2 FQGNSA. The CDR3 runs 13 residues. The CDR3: CASSLVGGSGYTF. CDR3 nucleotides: TGTGCCAGCAGCTTAGTTGGGGGGAGCGGCTACACCTTC. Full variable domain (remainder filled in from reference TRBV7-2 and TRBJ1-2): GAGVSQSPSNKVTEKGKDVELRCDPISGHTALYWYRQSLGQGLEFLIYFQGNSAPDKSGLPSDRFSAERTGGSVSTLTIQRTQQEDSAVYLCASSLVGGSGYTFGSGTRLTVV.

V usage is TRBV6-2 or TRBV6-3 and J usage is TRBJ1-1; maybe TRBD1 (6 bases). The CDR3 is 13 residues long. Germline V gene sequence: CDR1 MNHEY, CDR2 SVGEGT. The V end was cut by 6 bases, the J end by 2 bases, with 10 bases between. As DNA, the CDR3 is TGTGCCAGCAGCCTACAGGGAAACACTGAAGCTTTCTTT. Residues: CASSLQGNTEAFF.

CDR3: CASSRTSGRGNEQFF. In DNA form, the CDR3 reads TGTGCCAGTAGTAGAACCAGCGGGAGAGGCAATGAGCAGTTCTTC. The rearrangement joins TRBV19 to TRBJ2-1; 8 nucleotides match TRBD2. V lost 4 bases to trimming and J lost 6 bases; unmatched junction nucleotides: 8. From germline, CDR1 is LNHDA and CDR2 SQIVND (reference sequence). This CDR3 has 15 residues.

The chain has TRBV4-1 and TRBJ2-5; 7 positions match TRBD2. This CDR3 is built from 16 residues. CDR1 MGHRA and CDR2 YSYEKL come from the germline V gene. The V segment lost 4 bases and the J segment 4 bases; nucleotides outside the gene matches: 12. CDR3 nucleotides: TGCGCCAGCAGCCGGAACGAGGGGTCGGGGGGAGAGACCCAGTACTTC. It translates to CASSRNEGSGGETQYF.